Below, 25 T cell receptor beta chains from the same sample are listed, as sequenced in a study of post-analysis software for immune sequencing data. Study outcomes and limitations: A few TRBV segments were significantly more frequent in patients than in controls. TRBV5-6, TRBV5-1 and TRBV20-1 were among these segments.

Built from TCR beta cDNA, the libraries had unique molecular identifiers in them. TCRdb processed the PCR reads anew with MiXCR; each CDR3 protein has one entry. The table includes roughly 620,000 distinct CDR3 sequences, 44% detected once. These TCRs' antigens remain unknown. The sample was blood. These receptors originate from a girl under 18 with multiple sclerosis.

The chain recombines TRBV6-6 with TRBJ2-7; 7 bases agree with TRBD1. This CDR3 is 14 amino acids long. The germline V gene has CDR1 MNHNY and CDR2 SVGAGI (reference sequence). The CDR3 protein is CTSGTATLPYEQYF. CDR3 in DNA: TGTACCTCTGGGACAGCCACTCTACCCTACGAGCAGTACTTC.

This chain connects TRBV20-1 to TRBJ2-7; D is uncertain. CDR1 is DFQATT and CDR2 is SNEGSKA in the germline V gene (reference sequence). The CDR3 sequence is 14 residues long. The V gene lost 2 bases and the J gene lost 0 bases, with 11 bases spanning the gap. The DNA for the CDR3 is TGCAGTGCTAGATCCGACACAAGCTCCTACGAGCAGTACTTC. Translating it yields CSARSDTSSYEQYF.

This clonotype has just a few counts. The chain combines TRBV7-2 with TRBJ2-7; TRBD1 aligns across 9 bases. Germline loops: CDR1 SGHTA, CDR2 FQGNSA. V lost 5 bases and J lost 1; bases outside the gene matches: 6. This CDR3 has 15 residues. The CDR3 loop reads CASSPGTGMSYEQYF. CDR3 DNA sequence: TGTGCCAGCAGCCCCGGGACAGGGATGTCCTACGAGCAGTACTTC.

V is TRBV5-1 and J is TRBJ1-5, with D uncertain. This CDR3 has 15 residues. The germline V and J ends were trimmed by 0 bases and 5 bases, with 12 bases remaining between them. The germline gives CDR1 SGHRS, CDR2 YFSETQ. The CDR3 protein is CASSLGTRRDQPQHF. As DNA, the CDR3 is TGCGCCAGCAGCTTGGGAACCCGAAGAGATCAGCCCCAGCATTTT.

The chain links TRBV5-1 to TRBJ1-1; D is possibly TRBD1 (6 bases). CDR3 size: 16 residues. V gave up 3 bases and J gave up 0 bases, with 15 bases separating them. The V gene's germline CDR1 is SGHRS and CDR2 YFSETQ. The CDR3 protein is CASSSTGQLVNTEAFF. In nucleotides, the CDR3 is TGCGCCAGCAGCTCAACAGGGCAGCTGGTGAACACTGAAGCTTTCTTT.

Remarks on this clonotype: The junction differs from germline at one of its ends, possibly a read error. This rearrangement joins TRBV6-5 to TRBJ2-7, with 9 bases that match TRBD1. CDR3 length equals 13 residues. Germline V lookup: CDR1 MNHEY, CDR2 SVGAGI. The CDR3 reads CPSSRTGDYEQYF. CDR3 nucleotide sequence: TGTCCCAGCAGTCGGACAGGGGACTACGAGCAGTACTTC.

This chain connects TRBV20-1 to TRBJ1-4; TRBD1 is a possible D gene (5 bases). V was clipped by 3 bases and J by 0 bases, with 8 bases between them. The CDR3 is 14 amino acids. The germline gives CDR1 DFQATT, CDR2 SNEGSKA (reference sequence). The CDR3 spells CSARDTATNEKLFF. For the CDR3, the DNA is TGCAGTGCTAGGGACACTGCAACTAATGAAAAACTGTTTTTT.

This clonotype was recorded only once. The rearrangement joins TRBV10-3 to TRBJ2-3; perhaps TRBD1 as D (7 bases). Between the trimmed V and J ends, which lost 6 bases and 1 base, there was a span of 11 bases. CDR1 and CDR2 from the germline V gene are ENHRY and SYGVKD. This CDR3 spans 14 amino acids. CDR3 loop: CAIREGQRTDTQYF. The CDR3 region has the DNA TGTGCCATCAGGGAGGGACAGCGCACAGATACGCAGTATTTT.

Concerning this clonotype: A much bigger clone sits one base away, suggesting this may be a read error. The chain has TRBV20-1 and TRBJ1-1; unclear D gene. This CDR3 comprises 12 residues. With 6 bases removed from V and 4 bases from J, the gap between germline ends came to 12 bases. Per germline, CDR1 DFQATT and CDR2 SNEGSKA (reference sequence). In DNA, the CDR3 is TGCAGTGCGGGAGGAGGGAGCACTGAAGCTTTCTTT. Encoded protein: CSAGGGSTEAFF.

This clonotype was seen only a few times. V gene TRBV6-6 combines with J gene TRBJ2-3; D is unresolved. Germline CDR1 MNHNY, CDR2 SVGAGI (reference sequence). V lost 8 bases, J lost 0 bases, and 12 bases lay in between. The CDR3 has 14 residues. The CDR3, as DNA: TGTGCCAGCCACCCTCTCCGGAGCACAGATACGCAGTATTTT. It codes for CASHPLRSTDTQYF.

V usage is TRBV6-6 and J usage is TRBJ2-1, with 10 bases identical to TRBD2. There are 15 residues in the CDR3. V lost 0 bases and J lost 8; bases outside the gene matches: 4. Germline V gives CDR1 MNHNY, CDR2 SVGAGI (reference sequence). In nucleotides, the CDR3 is TGTGCCAGCAGTTACTCCCCAGGGACTAGCGATGAGCAGTTCTTC. Translated: CASSYSPGTSDEQFF.

Points on this clonotype: One end of the junction does not line up with germline, which may come from a read error. The chain uses TRBV5-1 and TRBJ2-7, with D possibly being TRBD2 (6 bases). Germline V gene lookup returns CDR1 SGHRS and CDR2 YFSETQ. The CDR3 spans 14 residues. The chain's CDR3 is CVSSLASVNYEQYF. CDR3 bases: TGCGTCAGCAGCTTGGCTAGCGTAAACTACGAGCAGTACTTC.

The rearrangement uses TRBV29-1 and TRBJ2-3; 7 nucleotides match TRBD1. The CDR3 totals 15 residues. V lost 2 bases, J lost 5 bases, and 10 bases stayed unmatched. The germline V gene encodes CDR1 SQVTM and CDR2 ANQGSEA. CDR3 sequence: CSVESSKGAGDTQYF. DNA of the CDR3: TGCAGCGTTGAATCCTCTAAGGGGGCGGGAGATACGCAGTATTTT.

V is TRBV4-2 and J is TRBJ1-2; 7 nucleotides match TRBD1. The germline V gene encodes CDR1 LGHNA and CDR2 YNFKEQ. The CDR3 is 16 amino acids. Germline trimming cut 1 base from V and 3 bases from J; bases unmatched to any gene: 8. The CDR3 DNA sequence: TGTGCCAGCAGCCAAGCCGCGGGAGACAGGGACTATGGCTACACCTTC. This translates into CASSQAAGDRDYGYTF.

The rearrangement links TRBV6-6 to TRBJ1-4; TRBD1 aligns across 7 bases. V lost 5 bases, J lost 4 bases, and 7 bases stayed unmatched. CDR1 and CDR2 (germline): MNHNY, SVGAGI (reference sequence). The CDR3 is made up of 15 amino acids. The CDR3 loop reads CASSQGQTFNEKLFF. The CDR3 nucleotides are TGTGCCAGCAGTCAGGGACAGACTTTTAATGAAAAACTGTTTTTT.

The V and J genes are TRBV20-1 and TRBJ2-5, with D perhaps given as TRBD1 or TRBD2 (5 bases each). The DNA end favors TRBJ2-7, so the J call may be wrong. The CDR3 loop spans 13 amino acids. CDR1 and CDR2 (germline): DFQATT, SNEGSKA (reference sequence). CDR3 nucleotides: TGCAGTGCCCTAGAGAACAGAGGGGACGAGCAGTACTTC. This gives the protein CSALENRGDEQYF.

V gene TRBV12-3 or TRBV12-4 combines with J gene TRBJ1-2; D gene ambiguous. Trimming shortened V by 6 bases and J by 2 bases, and 10 bases separated the two germline ends. The CDR3 totals 13 residues. CDR3: CASSTRLNYGYTF. The DNA for the CDR3 is TGTGCCAGCAGCACCAGATTAAACTATGGCTACACCTTC.

This rearrangement joins TRBV10-3 to TRBJ2-3, with TRBD2 identical over 13 bases. CDR3 length equals 15 residues. The J segment lost 6 bases and the V segment lost 4 bases, leaving 4 bases of the junction unmatched. The germline V gene encodes CDR1 ENHRY and CDR2 SYGVKD. The chain's CDR3 is CAISGGTSGMDTQYF. The CDR3 DNA reads as TGTGCCATCAGTGGGGGGACTAGCGGGATGGATACGCAGTATTTT.

This clonotype appeared a few times. This chain links TRBV11-2 with TRBJ1-1; no firm D call. The V gene's germline CDR1 is SGHAT and CDR2 FQNNGV. V shed 2 bases and J shed 4 bases, with 2 bases lying between them. This CDR3 has 11 residues. The chain's CDR3 is CASSLITEAFF. CDR3 DNA sequence: TGTGCCAGCAGCTTAATCACTGAAGCTTTCTTT.

The rearrangement uses TRBV19 and TRBJ2-1, with 9 bases fitting TRBD2. The CDR3 consists of 13 residues. Germline V gene data show CDR1 as LNHDA and CDR2 as SQIVND (reference sequence). As DNA, the CDR3 is TGTGGCTCTAGCGGGGAACCCTACAATGAGCAGTTCTTC. Translation: CGSSGEPYNEQFF.

The rearrangement joins TRBV5-1 to TRBJ1-1; D possibly corresponds to TRBD1 (6 bases). The CDR3 has 15 amino acids. Germline CDR1 reads SGHRS; CDR2 reads YFSETQ. Trimming shortened V by 0 bases and J by 1 base, and 10 bases separated the two germline ends. CDR3 region: CASSLASGANTEAFF. In DNA, the CDR3 is TGCGCCAGCAGCTTGGCCTCGGGGGCGAACACTGAAGCTTTCTTT.

The gene calls are TRBV7-2 and TRBJ2-3; 14 positions agree with TRBD2. The CDR3 has 17 amino acids. The junction had 6 bases not matched to a gene; V was cut back by 1 base and J by 6 bases. Looked up from germline, CDR1 is SGHTA and CDR2 is FQGNSA. The CDR3 spells CASSLGGTSGRMDTQYF. The CDR3 DNA reads as TGTGCCAGCAGCTTAGGTGGGACTAGCGGGAGAATGGATACGCAGTATTTT. The complete variable domain, with remaining parts taken from reference TRBV7-2 and TRBJ2-3, reads GAGVSQSPSNKVTEKGKDVELRCDPISGHTALYWYRQSLGQGLEFLIYFQGNSAPDKSGLPSDRFSAERTGGSVSTLTIQRTQQEDSAVYLCASSLGGTSGRMDTQYFGPGTRLTVL.

The rearrangement uses TRBV7-9 and TRBJ2-7; 7 positions agree with TRBD1. The CDR3 is made up of 14 amino acids. Per the germline V gene, CDR1 is SEHNR and CDR2 is FQNEAQ (reference sequence). The ends lost 7 bases at V and 2 bases at J; junction bases unmatched: 8. In DNA, the CDR3 is TGTGCCAGCACTCGCCGGGACAGTCCCTACGAGCAGTACTTC. It encodes CASTRRDSPYEQYF.

The CDR3 nucleotides are TGTGCCAGCAGCGGGATCCAGGGGGTCACTGAAGCTTTCTTT. Residues: CASSGIQGVTEAFF. The chain combines TRBV12-3 or TRBV12-4 with TRBJ1-1; TRBD1 matches at 7 bases. The CDR3 is 14 residues long. The trim removed 6 bases at V and 4 bases at J, leaving 8 bases unmatched.

In this sample, this clonotype turned up many times. The V call is TRBV27, the J call TRBJ2-1; D may be TRBD1 (5 bases). Per the germline V gene, CDR1 is MNHEY and CDR2 is SMNVEV (reference sequence). The CDR3 consists of 14 residues. V lost 3 bases to trimming and J lost 7 bases, with 13 bases between them. The CDR3 nucleotides are TGTGCCAGCAGTTTGTGGCAGGGTAGGAATGAGCAGTTCTTC. Protein sequence: CASSLWQGRNEQFF.